The 21 T cell receptor beta chains given below trace back to one sample, sequenced in a study of shared clonotypes between healthy human individuals. Repertoires were generated with immunoSEQ multiplex PCR, while TCRdb's copy carries only in-frame clones and drops some. The data contain 1.4 million to 1.5 million clones, around 95% of them singletons. Sequenced input: naive CD4+ T cells sorted from blood. Subset: CD45RA+ positively selected. Receptor source: a man in his thirties or forties in good health.

The chain uses TRBV9 and TRBJ1-5, with 11 bases identical to TRBD1. Trimming took 3 bases from V and 7 from J; bases not matched to a gene: 3. The CDR3 spans 14 residues. The germline V gene has CDR1 SGDLS and CDR2 YYNGEE. The CDR3 nucleotides read TGTGCCAGCAGCGAGGGACAGGGGGGCCAGCCCCAGCATTTT. Protein product: CASSEGQGGQPQHF.

This chain connects TRBV28 to TRBJ2-3, with TRBD1 matching 7 bases. Trimming removed 8 bases from V and 5 bases from J; junction bases left unmatched: 7. This CDR3 contains 13 residues. Germline V lookup: CDR1 MDHEN, CDR2 SYDVKM. CDR3 in amino acids: CASQNRGRDTQYF. For the CDR3, the DNA is TGTGCCAGCCAAAACAGGGGCAGAGATACGCAGTATTTT.

The V and J genes are TRBV19 and TRBJ1-5; D gene uncertain. Trimming removed 5 bases at V and 7 bases at J, with 9 bases between. This CDR3 is 12 amino acids long. Germline-derived CDR1 and CDR2 are LNHDA and SQIVND (reference sequence). CDR3 sequence: CASSPSVQPQHF. The CDR3 DNA reads TGTGCCAGTAGTCCGTCCGTCCAGCCCCAGCATTTT.

The chain combines TRBV2 with TRBJ2-2, with TRBD2 matching over 10 bases. CDR1 is SNHLY and CDR2 is FYNNEI in the germline V gene. The V and J ends lost 11 bases and 4 bases, in that order; junction bases with no gene match: 13. The CDR3 extends over 16 amino acids. The CDR3 DNA follows: TGTGCCTCCGGGCGGCTAGCGGGGGCGGTCACCGGGGAGCTGTTTTTT. Its translation: CASGRLAGAVTGELFF.

This clone was counted a single time. The gene calls are TRBV27 and TRBJ1-4, with a tentative D call TRBD1 (5 bases). The length of the CDR3 is 14 residues. V lost 2 bases and J 7 bases, leaving 11 bases between the germline ends. Germline V CDR1 and CDR2: MNHEY, SMNVEV (reference sequence). The CDR3 sequence is CASSLLGGGEKLFF. Written as DNA, the CDR3 is TGTGCCAGCAGTTTACTGGGGGGAGGTGAAAAACTGTTTTTT.

This rearrangement joins TRBV5-6 to TRBJ2-7; 9 bases map to TRBD1. Germline CDR1 is SGHDT and CDR2 is YYEEEE. Germline trimming cut 3 bases from V and 3 bases from J; bases unmatched to any gene: 7. This CDR3 has 15 amino acids. The CDR3 nucleotides are TGTGCCAGCAGCTCCTACAGGGGGCGCGGCTACGAGCAGTACTTC. As protein: CASSSYRGRGYEQYF. Complete variable domain (other parts from reference TRBV5-6 and TRBJ2-7): DAGVTQSPTHLIKTRGQQVTLRCSPKSGHDTVSWYQQALGQGPQFIFQYYEEEERQRGNFPDRFSGHQFPNYSSELNVNALLLGDSALYLCASSSYRGRGYEQYFGPGTRLTVT.

The chain combines TRBV7-3 with TRBJ2-1, with 12 bases aligning to TRBD1. The V gene's germline CDR1 is SGHTA and CDR2 FQGTGA. CDR3 length: 16 amino acids. V gave up 5 bases and J gave up 6 bases; unmatched junction bases: 8. CDR3 coding DNA: TGTGCCAGCAGCCGCCCCGGGACAGGGGGCTTCAATGAGCAGTTCTTC. Protein sequence: CASSRPGTGGFNEQFF.

J is TRBJ1-2 and V is TRBV5-1; TRBD1 might be the D (6 bases). This CDR3 is 16 amino acids long. Germline lookup yields CDR1 SGHRS and CDR2 YFSETQ. The germline V and J ends were trimmed by 0 bases and 2 bases, with 14 bases remaining between them. CDR3 bases: TGCGCCAGCAGCTTGGCCGCGGGGGCTCCCAACTATGGCTACACCTTC. It yields the protein CASSLAAGAPNYGYTF.

J is TRBJ2-5 and V is TRBV7-2; no definite D call. The CDR3 sequence is 12 residues long. The germline gives CDR1 SGHTA, CDR2 FQGNSA. V gave up 5 bases and J gave up 5 bases, with 9 bases separating them. The CDR3 loop is CASSPLRETQYF. The CDR3 coding sequence is TGTGCCAGCAGCCCCCTTAGGGAGACCCAGTACTTC.

As concerns this clone: Other DNA sequences in this specimen translate into the identical CDR3. The gene calls are TRBV19 and TRBJ1-2; D is possibly TRBD1 (6 bases). There are 12 residues in the CDR3. Germline CDR1 and CDR2: LNHDA and SQIVND (reference sequence). Trimming removed 7 bases at V and 6 bases at J, with 12 bases between. CDR3 protein: CASTRTEDGYTF. Written as DNA, the CDR3 is TGTGCCAGTACAAGGACAGAGGATGGCTACACCTTC.

V gene TRBV2 combines with J gene TRBJ1-4; perhaps TRBD1 as D (5 bases). V was clipped by 5 bases and J by 0 bases, with 10 bases between them. The CDR3 has 15 amino acids. The germline gives CDR1 SNHLY, CDR2 FYNNEI. The CDR3 loop reads CASSLDTPTNEKLFF. As DNA, the CDR3 is TGTGCCAGCAGTTTGGACACCCCAACTAATGAAAAACTGTTTTTT. Full variable domain (remainder filled in from reference TRBV2 and TRBJ1-4): EPEVTQTPSHQVTQMGQEVILRCVPISNHLYFYWYRQILGQKVEFLVSFYNNEISEKSEIFDDQFSVERPDGSNFTLKIRSTKLEDSAMYFCASSLDTPTNEKLFFGSGTQLSVL.

This chain joins TRBV5-5 and TRBJ2-2; 8 bases map to TRBD2. From germline, CDR1 is SGHKS and CDR2 YYEKEE (reference sequence). The CDR3 runs 15 residues. The V and J ends lost 1 base and 4 bases, in that order; junction bases with no gene match: 3. CDR3 nucleotide sequence: TGTGCCAGCAGCTTGCGGGAGGGAGGCACCGGGGAGCTGTTTTTT. Its translation: CASSLREGGTGELFF. Full variable domain (missing parts from reference TRBV5-5 and TRBJ2-2): DAGVTQSPTHLIKTRGQQVTLRCSPISGHKSVSWYQQVLGQGPQFIFQYYEKEERGRGNFPDRFSARQFPNYSSELNVNALLLGDSALYLCASSLREGGTGELFFGEGSRLTVL.

The chain has TRBV7-2 and TRBJ2-1, with D unresolved. Germline V CDR1 and CDR2: SGHTA, FQGNSA. With 3 bases removed from V and 6 bases from J, the gap between germline ends came to 9 bases. The CDR3 totals 13 residues. CDR3 nucleotide sequence: TGTGCCAGCAGCTTTACCGGGCTCAATGAGCAGTTCTTC. It translates to CASSFTGLNEQFF. Drawing the rest from reference TRBV7-2 and TRBJ2-1, the complete variable domain is GAGVSQSPSNKVTEKGKDVELRCDPISGHTALYWYRQSLGQGLEFLIYFQGNSAPDKSGLPSDRFSAERTGGSVSTLTIQRTQQEDSAVYLCASSFTGLNEQFFGPGTRLTVL.

The CDR3 reads CASSSGRGRFYGETQYF. The DNA for the CDR3 is TGTGCCAGCAGCTCCGGCAGGGGGCGATTTTACGGAGAGACCCAGTACTTC. The rearrangement links TRBV7-9 to TRBJ2-5; 8 bases line up with TRBD1. CDR1 and CDR2 from the germline V gene are SEHNR and FQNEAQ (reference sequence). Trimming removed 4 bases from V and 4 bases from J; junction bases left unmatched: 14. This CDR3 region has 17 residues.

The chain carries TRBV6-1 and TRBJ2-3; no clear D gene. CDR3 length: 14 residues. Trimming removed 4 bases at V and 5 bases at J, with 13 bases between. CDR1 is MNHNS and CDR2 is SASEGT in the germline V gene. In DNA, the CDR3 is TGTGCCAGCAGTGTGGGCCGTGTCCTAGATACGCAGTATTTT. Protein product: CASSVGRVLDTQYF.

This clone has a single count. This chain connects TRBV27 to TRBJ1-1, with D tentatively TRBD1 (6 bases). The CDR3 sequence is 15 residues long. V lost 3 bases and J 6 bases, leaving 17 bases between the germline ends. CDR1 and CDR2 (germline): MNHEY, SMNVEV (reference sequence). This chain's CDR3 is CASSFLRTASSEAFF. The CDR3 DNA follows: TGTGCCAGCAGTTTCCTACGGACAGCCAGCTCTGAAGCTTTCTTT.

The genes are TRBV30 and TRBJ1-1; D possibly corresponds to TRBD1 (5 bases). Trimming pared 0 bases from V and 5 bases from J, leaving 16 bases between. Germline CDR1 reads GTSNPN; CDR2 reads SVGIG (reference sequence). CDR3 length: 15 residues. The CDR3: CAWSVRSRDGTEAFF. DNA of the CDR3: TGTGCCTGGAGTGTAAGGTCCAGGGATGGTACTGAAGCTTTCTTT. Full variable domain (rest looked up from reference TRBV30 and TRBJ1-1): SQTIHQWPATLVQPVGSPLSLECTVEGTSNPNLYWYRQAAGRGLQLLFYSVGIGQISSEVPQNLSASRPQDRQFILSSKKLLLSDSGFYLCAWSVRSRDGTEAFFGQGTRLTVV.

This chain connects TRBV28 to TRBJ1-5; 8 bases match TRBD1. Germline-derived CDR1 and CDR2 are MDHEN and SYDVKM. The CDR3 covers 14 residues. V lost 6 bases and J lost 2; bases outside the gene matches: 3. This CDR3 is CASSQQGGNQPQHF. The DNA of the CDR3 is TGTGCCAGCAGCCAACAGGGGGGCAATCAGCCCCAGCATTTT.

The gene calls are TRBV28 and TRBJ1-5; 11 positions agree with TRBD1. The CDR3 loop spans 18 amino acids. Germline loops: CDR1 MDHEN, CDR2 SYDVKM. Trimming took 4 bases from V and 0 from J; bases not matched to a gene: 8. CDR3 loop: CASSSRTGGVYSNQPQHF. Written as DNA, the CDR3 is TGTGCCAGCAGTTCGCGGACAGGGGGCGTCTATAGCAATCAGCCCCAGCATTTT.

V usage is TRBV5-1 and J usage is TRBJ2-4; TRBD1 aligns across 9 bases. Germline V gives CDR1 SGHRS, CDR2 YFSETQ. V lost 1 base to trimming and J lost 8 bases; unmatched junction nucleotides: 7. The CDR3 extends over 15 amino acids. CDR3 DNA: TGCGCCAGCAGCTTGAAGGACAGGGGCCGTGACATTCAGTACTTC. Translated, it gives CASSLKDRGRDIQYF.

This rearrangement joins TRBV5-1 to TRBJ1-1; 8 positions match TRBD1. V was pared by 0 bases and J by 0 bases, with 10 bases of the junction left unmatched. The CDR3 extends over 18 amino acids. Germline CDR1 and CDR2: SGHRS and YFSETQ. As DNA, the CDR3 is TGCGCCAGCAGCTTGGGATTAGGCAGGGGGCAGGTGAACACTGAAGCTTTCTTT. Translated: CASSLGLGRGQVNTEAFF. The whole variable domain, remainder taken from reference TRBV5-1 and TRBJ1-1, is KAGVTQTPRYLIKTRGQQVTLSCSPISGHRSVSWYQQTPGQGLQFLFEYFSETQRNKGNFPGRFSGRQFSNSRSEMNVSTLELGDSALYLCASSLGLGRGQVNTEAFFGQGTRLTVV.